Presented here are 15 T cell receptor beta chains from one specimen sequenced in a study of molecular identifiers for immune sequencing clone quantification. TCRdb redid the calling of the PCR reads with MiXCR, one entry per CDR3 protein. The table shows 8,500 to 11,000 distinct CDR3 sequences, with 15% to 20% occurring only once. The sample consisted of naive CD8+ T cells from blood, with Jurkat cell RNA spiked in. The subset here: FACS-sorted CD8+CD4-CCR7+CD45RA+ naive T cells. The origin of the receptors is a human donor in good health. Some libraries in this study had Jurkat cell RNA spiked in.

This clonotype was seen a handful of times. The rearrangement links TRBV4-2 to TRBJ2-3, with TRBD2 matching 10 bases. Germline V gene sequence: CDR1 LGHNA, CDR2 YNFKEQ. The CDR3 is made up of 17 amino acids. Unmatched junction bases numbered 13, after V lost 0 bases and J lost 10 bases. This chain's CDR3 is CASSQEGVGLAGDSQYF. The DNA for the CDR3 is TGTGCCAGCAGCCAAGAGGGAGTGGGGCTAGCGGGAGACTCGCAGTATTTT.

The chain uses TRBV19 and TRBJ1-5, with TRBD1 as a possible D gene (6 bases). The V gene lost 10 bases and the J gene lost 0 bases, with 25 bases spanning the gap. The V gene's germline CDR1 is LNHDA and CDR2 SQIVND (reference sequence). The CDR3 runs to 18 residues. CDR3 sequence reads: CATNDPGTLAYSNQPQHF. The CDR3 DNA reads TGTGCCACCAATGATCCGGGGACACTCGCTTATAGCAATCAGCCCCAGCATTTT.

At least ten counts were recorded for this clonotype. This chain links TRBV20-1 with TRBJ2-4, with TRBD1 matching 8 bases. Unmatched junction bases numbered 1, after V lost 1 base and J lost 5 bases. Germline values: CDR1 DFQATT, CDR2 SNEGSKA (reference sequence). The CDR3 runs 13 residues. The CDR3 reads CSARAGGQNIQYF. CDR3 in DNA: TGCAGTGCTAGAGCAGGGGGCCAAAACATTCAGTACTTC.

This clonotype has at least ten counts. The V and J genes are TRBV11-2 and TRBJ2-3; 8 nucleotides line up with TRBD2. CDR1 is SGHAT, CDR2 FQNNGV, per germline. J lost 7 bases, V lost 5 bases, and 14 bases had no gene match. The CDR3 runs 16 residues. CDR3 loop: CASSPGLVGTQYTQYF. The CDR3 DNA reads as TGTGCCAGCAGCCCGGGACTAGTCGGGACCCAGTATACGCAGTATTTT.

V usage is TRBV12-3 or TRBV12-4 and J usage is TRBJ1-1; maybe TRBD1 (6 bases). This CDR3 has 15 residues. V was pared by 5 bases and J by 5 bases, with 18 bases between. Written as DNA, the CDR3 is TGTGCCAGCAGTGAAGTCGGGGGGGGCGGAACTGAAGCTTTCTTT. This gives the protein CASSEVGGGGTEAFF.

This clonotype qualifies as medium-sized. The J gene is TRBJ2-3, the V gene TRBV6-5, with no clear D. The CDR3 consists of 16 residues. The germline CDR1 and CDR2 sequences are MNHEY and SVGAGI. V dropped 0 bases and J dropped 0 bases, with 10 bases sitting between them. The CDR3 nucleotides read TGTGCCAGCAGTTACTCATGGGCGGCCAGCACAGATACGCAGTATTTT. The encoded protein is CASSYSWAASTDTQYF.

Within the sample, this clonotype is medium-sized. The chain links TRBV10-3 to TRBJ2-3; maybe TRBD2 (5 bases). This CDR3 is built from 15 residues. Deletions cut 7 bases from V and 2 bases from J, with 16 bases between. The germline gives CDR1 ENHRY, CDR2 SYGVKD. The CDR3 sequence is CAIMPGLAYTDTQYF. The CDR3 DNA sequence: TGTGCCATCATGCCCGGACTTGCTTACACAGATACGCAGTATTTT.

This chain uses TRBV5-1 with TRBJ2-5, with D possibly being TRBD1 (5 bases). Germline-derived CDR1 and CDR2 are SGHRS and YFSETQ. Trimming took 3 bases from V and 4 from J, leaving 10 bases between them. The CDR3 runs to 13 residues. CDR3 amino acids: CASSWTSSETQYF. The DNA of the CDR3 is TGCGCCAGCAGCTGGACATCGTCAGAGACCCAGTACTTC.

By frequency in the sample, this clonotype is medium-sized. The chain couples TRBV29-1 to TRBJ2-2; maybe TRBD1 (6 bases). This CDR3 spans 14 amino acids. Germline lookup yields CDR1 SQVTM and CDR2 ANQGSEA. V was shortened by 5 bases and J by 0 bases, with 10 bases between the two germline ends. The CDR3 nucleotides are TGCAGCGTTTGGGACAAAACGAACACCGGGGAGCTGTTTTTT. Amino acid sequence: CSVWDKTNTGELFF.

By frequency in the sample, this clonotype is medium-sized (0.01 to 0.1%). The rearrangement links TRBV30 to TRBJ2-7, with D possibly being TRBD1 (6 bases). Germline loops: CDR1 GTSNPN, CDR2 SVGIG (reference sequence). CDR3 size: 13 residues. Deletions cut 4 bases from V and 5 bases from J, with 15 bases between. For the CDR3, the DNA is TGTGCCTGGACGGCAGGGGCAGGGAACGAGCAGTACTTC. It yields the protein CAWTAGAGNEQYF.

Concerning this clonotype: A much larger clone sits a single nucleotide away, making a read error possible. The V and J genes are TRBV13 and TRBJ2-7; D remains ambiguous. Germline CDR1 reads PRHDT; CDR2 reads FYEKMQ (reference sequence). The length of the CDR3 is 14 residues. CDR3 DNA: TGTGCCTGCAGCTTACGGTCCTTTGCCTACGAGCAGTACTTC. Protein sequence: CACSLRSFAYEQYF.

Many counts were recorded for this clonotype. For the CDR3, the DNA is TGTGCCAGCAGCTTAGAAGGGGACAGGGACTACGAGCAGTACTTC. This gives the protein CASSLEGDRDYEQYF. The V gene is TRBV11-3, the J gene TRBJ2-7; 9 bases line up with TRBD1. With V trimmed by 0 bases and J by 3 bases, 3 bases remained unmatched. The CDR3 loop spans 15 amino acids. CDR1 and CDR2 (germline): SGHNT, YENEEA.

The chain uses TRBV29-1 and TRBJ2-7; D possibly corresponds to TRBD1 (6 bases). The CDR3 covers 13 residues. Germline assignment: CDR1 SQVTM and CDR2 ANQGSEA. Deletions cut 6 bases from V and 0 bases from J, with 12 bases between. DNA for the CDR3: TGCAGCGTCGTTACAGGGTTCTCCTACGAGCAGTACTTC. Amino acids: CSVVTGFSYEQYF.

Notes on this clonotype: The junction does not match germline at one end; this may be a read error. The rearrangement links TRBV24-1 to TRBJ2-1, with TRBD1 identical over 11 bases. From germline, CDR1 is KGHDR and CDR2 SFDVKD. The CDR3 totals 19 residues. CDR3 amino acids: CAPSAGTGGDSASYHEQFF. CDR3 nucleotide sequence: TGTGCCCCCAGTGCTGGGACAGGGGGTGACAGCGCCTCCTACCATGAGCAGTTCTTC.

CDR3 loop: CASSSLDSLTSEQFF. The CDR3 DNA reads as TGTGCCAGCAGTTCACTCGACAGCTTAACCAGTGAGCAGTTCTTC. The chain has TRBV11-2 and TRBJ2-1; the D gene is possibly TRBD1 (5 bases). Per germline, CDR1 SGHAT and CDR2 FQNNGV. There are 15 residues in the CDR3. Trimming took 6 bases from V and 9 from J, leaving 21 bases between them.